The 28 T cell receptor beta chains listed next were all sequenced from one sample in a study of CD8 T cells in ankylosing spondylitis. Notes on the study in general: Blood from ankylosing spondylitis patients appeared to carry a characteristic eight-variant TCR beta motif.

TCRdb used MiXCR to reprocess the 5' RACE reads, holding one entry per CDR3 protein. The table shows approximately 300,000 distinct CDR3 sequences, with approximately 8% occurring only once. Their specific antigens are unknown. Sequences were obtained from blood, either unsorted or a sorted T cell fraction (not recorded which). These receptors came from a male donor with ankylosing spondylitis.

The chain couples TRBV20-1 to TRBJ2-5; TRBD1 matches 8 bases. Germline V gives CDR1 DFQATT, CDR2 SNEGSKA (reference sequence). With V trimmed by 6 bases and J by 2 bases, 5 bases remained unmatched. This CDR3 has 13 amino acids. CDR3 in amino acids: CSADYRGQETQYF. CDR3 in DNA: TGCAGTGCCGACTACAGGGGGCAAGAGACCCAGTACTTC.

The V and J genes are TRBV5-6 and TRBJ2-7, with 9 nucleotides matching TRBD1. The CDR3 is made up of 13 amino acids. Germline trimming cut 3 bases from V and 4 bases from J; bases unmatched to any gene: 2. Per the germline V gene, CDR1 is SGHDT and CDR2 is YYEEEE. CDR3 sequence: CASSWTGAYEQYF. In DNA form, the CDR3 reads TGTGCCAGCAGCTGGACAGGGGCATACGAGCAGTACTTC.

This sequence joins TRBV19 and TRBJ2-1, with 8 bases matching TRBD2. With 5 bases clipped from V and 4 bases from J, the junction kept 4 bases outside the gene matches. Germline CDR1 is LNHDA and CDR2 is SQIVND (reference sequence). The CDR3 is 14 amino acids. This chain's CDR3 is CASSRERGYNEQFF. For the CDR3, the DNA is TGTGCCAGTAGTCGGGAGCGGGGGTACAATGAGCAGTTCTTC.

This chain joins TRBV11-2 and TRBJ2-2; D remains unclear. Germline lookup yields CDR1 SGHAT and CDR2 FQNNGV. CDR3 length: 13 residues. The germline V and J ends were trimmed by 4 bases and 6 bases, with 9 bases remaining between them. CDR3 amino acids: CASSSIRPGELFF. The CDR3 nucleotides are TGTGCCAGCAGCTCGATCAGGCCCGGGGAGCTGTTTTTT.

The table lists this clonotype with a few counts. V usage is TRBV20-1 and J usage is TRBJ2-3, with D possibly matching TRBD2 (6 bases). Per germline, CDR1 DFQATT and CDR2 SNEGSKA (reference sequence). The V end was cut by 5 bases, the J end by 6 bases, with 18 bases between. The CDR3 has 14 residues. CDR3 loop: CSAFPRGLGDTQYF. The CDR3, as DNA: TGCAGTGCTTTCCCCCGGGGACTCGGGGATACGCAGTATTTT.

This chain uses TRBV27 with TRBJ2-2; TRBD1 or TRBD2 may be the D gene (5 bases each). Trimming took off 7 bases at V and 3 bases at J, with 15 bases between the two ends. Per the germline V gene, CDR1 is MNHEY and CDR2 is SMNVEV (reference sequence). CDR3 length equals 15 residues. The CDR3 nucleotides read TGTGCCAGCAACCTTCGACCGGGGCACACCGGGGAGCTGTTTTTT. It yields the protein CASNLRPGHTGELFF.

There are a few counts of this clonotype. V gene TRBV12-3 or TRBV12-4 combines with J gene TRBJ1-1; D is ambiguous. This CDR3 region has 13 residues. Trimming pared 11 bases from V and 3 bases from J, leaving 16 bases between. The CDR3 region is CASARAVDTEAFF. The CDR3 DNA is TGTGCCTCGGCCCGGGCGGTAGACACTGAAGCTTTCTTT.

This chain joins TRBV6-2 or TRBV6-3 and TRBJ2-7; D is perhaps TRBD1 (6 bases). The V gene lost 6 bases and the J gene lost 1 base, with 13 bases spanning the gap. The CDR3 is 14 amino acids. The germline V gene has CDR1 MNHEY and CDR2 SVGEGT. Written as DNA, the CDR3 is TGTGCCAGCAGAGTTCCGGACAGTTCCTACGAGCAGTACTTC. Translating gives CASRVPDSSYEQYF.

The genes are TRBV20-1 and TRBJ1-1; no clear D. There are 15 residues in the CDR3. V shed 2 bases and J shed 10 bases, with 23 bases lying between them. From germline, CDR1 is DFQATT and CDR2 SNEGSKA (reference sequence). The DNA of the CDR3 is TGCAGTGCTAGAAACCCCCTTCGGCAGACCCCTTCAGCTTTCTTT. Residues: CSARNPLRQTPSAFF.

This clonotype showed up many times. This chain uses TRBV5-1 with TRBJ2-2; D uncertain. The CDR3 is made up of 16 amino acids. Trimming pared 0 bases from V and 1 base from J, leaving 10 bases between. Germline values: CDR1 SGHRS, CDR2 YFSETQ. This CDR3 reads CASSLDGVLNTGELFF. CDR3 in DNA: TGCGCCAGCAGCTTGGATGGGGTCCTGAACACCGGGGAGCTGTTTTTT.

This clonotype was seen ten or more times. CDR3 bases: TGCAGCGTCGCGATACAGGGTTTTGGCTACGAGCAGTACTTC. This sequence encodes CSVAIQGFGYEQYF. The chain links TRBV29-1 to TRBJ2-7; weak D call: TRBD1 (6 bases). The V and J ends lost 6 bases and 3 bases respectively, with 18 bases between them. CDR1 SQVTM and CDR2 ANQGSEA come from the germline V gene. This CDR3 has 14 amino acids.

This clonotype was counted a few times. V and J are TRBV5-1 and TRBJ2-7, with D possibly being TRBD1 (6 bases). Germline V gives CDR1 SGHRS, CDR2 YFSETQ. This CDR3 is built from 16 residues. With 0 bases removed from V and 5 bases from J, the gap between germline ends came to 18 bases. CDR3 DNA sequence: TGCGCCAGCAGCTTGGCCGGAGACAGGAGGTTTCACGAGCAGTACTTC. Encoded protein: CASSLAGDRRFHEQYF. Full variable domain (missing parts from reference TRBV5-1 and TRBJ2-7): KAGVTQTPRYLIKTRGQQVTLSCSPISGHRSVSWYQQTPGQGLQFLFEYFSETQRNKGNFPGRFSGRQFSNSRSEMNVSTLELGDSALYLCASSLAGDRRFHEQYFGPGTRLTVT.

This rearrangement joins TRBV11-1 to TRBJ2-1; TRBD2 agrees at 12 bases. Germline V gene sequence: CDR1 SGHAT, CDR2 FQDESV (reference sequence). CDR3 length equals 17 residues. V gave up 1 base and J gave up 4 bases; unmatched junction bases: 5. The DNA of the CDR3 is TGTGCCAGCAGCTTAGGGCGACTAGCGGGAGATTACAATGAGCAGTTCTTC. Amino acid sequence: CASSLGRLAGDYNEQFF.

V and J are TRBV2 and TRBJ1-1; D gene ambiguous. The V gene's germline CDR1 is SNHLY and CDR2 FYNNEI. V lost 9 bases, J lost 0 bases, and 11 bases lay in between. The CDR3 is made up of 13 amino acids. Here the CDR3 DNA reads TGTGCCAGAAGATTATCCATGAACACTGAAGCTTTCTTT. As protein: CARRLSMNTEAFF.

The rearrangement joins TRBV18 to TRBJ2-1; TRBD1 is a possible D gene (6 bases). Between the trimmed V and J ends, which lost 6 bases and 0 bases, there was a span of 15 bases. This CDR3 is built from 16 residues. CDR1 and CDR2 from the germline V gene are KGHSH and LQKENI. For the CDR3, the DNA is TGTGCCAGCTCGGAAAGGACAGTGAACTCCTACAATGAGCAGTTCTTC. Protein: CASSERTVNSYNEQFF.

This clonotype was seen a handful of times. The chain combines TRBV28 with TRBJ2-7, with a tentative D call TRBD2 (6 bases). Germline loops: CDR1 MDHEN, CDR2 SYDVKM. Deletions cut 1 base from V and 6 bases from J, with 16 bases between. This CDR3 comprises 15 residues. The CDR3 coding sequence is TGTGCCAGCAGTTTATTTCCGGGAGCCTCGTTCGAGCAGTACTTC. This codes for CASSLFPGASFEQYF.

This clonotype was detected many times. The junction and the germline gene differ at one end; a read error may be behind it. This chain's CDR3 is CASSTDPGRNAEAFF. In DNA form, the CDR3 reads TGTGCCAGCAGCACCGACCCAGGACGGAACGCTGAAGCTTTCTTT. The chain links TRBV5-5 to TRBJ1-1; unclear D gene. This CDR3 is 15 amino acids long. CDR1 and CDR2 from the germline V gene are SGHKS and YYEKEE (reference sequence).

There are many counts of this clonotype. J is TRBJ2-1 and V is TRBV13; no definite D call. The CDR3 has 14 residues. Germline V lookup: CDR1 PRHDT, CDR2 FYEKMQ (reference sequence). V lost 1 base to trimming and J lost 6 bases, with 10 bases between them. This chain's CDR3 is CASSLVRSTNEQFF. Written as DNA, the CDR3 is TGTGCCAGCAGCTTAGTGCGTAGCACCAATGAGCAGTTCTTC.

The V gene is TRBV20-1, the J gene TRBJ2-4, with TRBD2 matching 7 bases. Germline trimming cut 6 bases from V and 0 bases from J; bases unmatched to any gene: 14. Germline CDR1 reads DFQATT; CDR2 reads SNEGSKA (reference sequence). The CDR3 consists of 17 residues. The DNA of the CDR3 is TGCAGTGCCTATGGGCTAGCGGAGGCGATAGCCAAAAACATTCAGTACTTC. Translation gives CSAYGLAEAIAKNIQYF.

There are many counts of this clonotype. This sequence joins TRBV2 and TRBJ2-7, with TRBD1 matching over 9 bases. The germline gives CDR1 SNHLY, CDR2 FYNNEI. V lost 4 bases to trimming and J lost 3 bases; unmatched junction nucleotides: 4. The CDR3 sequence is 14 residues long. The CDR3 here is CASSVRDRDYEQYF. The CDR3, as DNA: TGTGCCAGCAGTGTCCGGGACAGGGACTACGAGCAGTACTTC.

The CDR3 sequence is CSAEGASEKLFF. For the CDR3, the DNA is TGCAGCGCCGAGGGGGCTAGCGAAAAACTGTTTTTT. The rearrangement joins TRBV29-1 to TRBJ1-4; the match to TRBD1 covers 7 bases. Germline loops: CDR1 SQVTM, CDR2 ANQGSEA. The CDR3 loop spans 12 amino acids. V lost 7 bases, J lost 8 bases, and 7 bases stayed unmatched.

This clonotype was picked up many times. The chain combines TRBV4-1 with TRBJ1-2; D not certain. The CDR3 extends over 13 amino acids. Trimming left V 1 base short and J 8 bases short, with 11 bases between. Germline assignment: CDR1 MGHRA and CDR2 YSYEKL. The CDR3 DNA reads TGCGCCAGCAGCCAAGCCTCCAAGGCGGGCTACACCTTC. It yields the protein CASSQASKAGYTF.

The chain links TRBV7-2 to TRBJ2-7, with 9 bases fitting TRBD2. Germline V CDR1 and CDR2: SGHTA, FQGNSA. The CDR3 contains 15 residues. Losses at the gene ends were 5 bases for V and 2 bases for J; bases not matched to a gene: 7. CDR3 sequence (DNA): TGTGCCAGCAGCCAAAGACTAGCGGAGACCTACGAGCAGTACTTC. Translation: CASSQRLAETYEQYF.

This clonotype came up a few times. The chain employs TRBV5-5 and TRBJ1-2; 7 bases align to TRBD1. Germline lookup yields CDR1 SGHKS and CDR2 YYEKEE (reference sequence). Trimming took 0 bases from V and 8 from J; bases not matched to a gene: 13. The CDR3 length is 16 residues. The DNA for the CDR3 is TGTGCCAGCAGCTTGGCAATAGGAGAACAGGGGCAAGGCTACACCTTC. It encodes CASSLAIGEQGQGYTF.

Ten or more counts support this clonotype. The chain combines TRBV9 with TRBJ2-1, with 8 bases matching TRBD2. Germline lookup yields CDR1 SGDLS and CDR2 YYNGEE. With 4 bases clipped from V and 2 bases from J, the junction kept 5 bases outside the gene matches. The CDR3 totals 15 residues. CDR3 nucleotides: TGTGCCAGCAGCTTCCGGGAGGGCGCCTACAATGAGCAGTTCTTC. Translation: CASSFREGAYNEQFF.

This rearrangement joins TRBV13 to TRBJ2-1, with TRBD2 matching over 11 bases. The germline gives CDR1 PRHDT, CDR2 FYEKMQ (reference sequence). This CDR3 region has 13 residues. The trim removed 10 bases at V and 9 bases at J, leaving 8 bases unmatched. The CDR3 DNA reads as TGTGCCACCCTAGCGGGGGGCCTTGGTGAGCAGTTCTTC. Its protein is CATLAGGLGEQFF.

The V and J genes are TRBV27 and TRBJ1-2; no clear D. The length of the CDR3 is 13 residues. Deletions cut 2 bases from V and 1 base from J, with 5 bases between. Germline-derived CDR1 and CDR2 are MNHEY and SMNVEV (reference sequence). CDR3 region: CASSLTDNYGYTF. The CDR3 DNA reads as TGTGCCAGCAGTTTAACAGATAACTATGGCTACACCTTC.

This chain uses TRBV5-5 with TRBJ2-1; 10 bases fit TRBD2. V was pared by 0 bases and J by 13 bases, with 7 bases of the junction left unmatched. The CDR3 extends over 14 amino acids. From germline, CDR1 is SGHKS and CDR2 YYEKEE (reference sequence). The CDR3 DNA reads TGTGCCAGCAGCTTGGCTAGCGGGAGAGGGGATCAGTTCTTC. It yields the protein CASSLASGRGDQFF.